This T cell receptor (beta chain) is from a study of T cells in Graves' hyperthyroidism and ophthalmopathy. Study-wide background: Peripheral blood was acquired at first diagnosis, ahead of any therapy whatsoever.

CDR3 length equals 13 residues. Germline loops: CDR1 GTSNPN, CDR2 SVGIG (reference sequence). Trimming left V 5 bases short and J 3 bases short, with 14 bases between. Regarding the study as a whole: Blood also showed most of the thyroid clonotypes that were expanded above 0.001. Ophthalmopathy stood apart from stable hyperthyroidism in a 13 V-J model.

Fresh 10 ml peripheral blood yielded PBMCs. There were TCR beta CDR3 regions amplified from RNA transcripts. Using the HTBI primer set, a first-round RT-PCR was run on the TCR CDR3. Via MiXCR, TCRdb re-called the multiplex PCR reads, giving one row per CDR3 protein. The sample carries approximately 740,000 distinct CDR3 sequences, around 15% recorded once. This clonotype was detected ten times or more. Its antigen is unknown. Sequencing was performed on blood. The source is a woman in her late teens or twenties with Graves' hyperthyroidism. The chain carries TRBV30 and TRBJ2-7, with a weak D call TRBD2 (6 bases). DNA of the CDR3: TGTGCCTGGTCTGGGGGGTTCAACTACGAGCAGTACTTC. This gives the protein CAWSGGFNYEQYF.